This entry describes one T cell receptor beta chain. Antigen unknown. The data belong to a study of beta chain features in type 1 diabetes. Study-level points and caveats: Among patients with Type 1 diabetes, TCRB CDR3s were moderately but significantly shorter in every one of the four CD4+ subsets. Sampled from patients, naive, central memory and Treg TCRB repertoires appeared more similar than those sampled from healthy donors.

Germline V gives CDR1 LNHDA, CDR2 SQIVND (reference sequence). Trimming cost V 8 bases and J 6 bases, with 17 bases left between them. The CDR3 loop spans 14 amino acids. The investigators reverse transcribed all of the isolated RNA, so they sequenced expressed TCRB transcripts. Here immunoSEQ multiplex PCR was the method, and the copy in TCRdb shows in-frame clones only, minus some. The repertoire has 200,000 to 250,000 clones, 12% to 15% of them found once; the top ten carry more than 0.025%. Input material: naive CD4+ T cells from blood. The chain joins TRBV19 to TRBJ1-5, with D uncertain. The sequence was collected from a woman aged 40 to 50 in good health. CDR3 region: CASDLVRSGQPQHF. The CDR3 DNA is TGTGCCAGTGACTTGGTTCGTTCGGGTCAGCCCCAGCATTTT.